Listed here is a single TCR beta chain. Authors' analysis steps: Researchers report that nucleated cell counts were estimated from reference gene primer amplification. Generated by immunoSEQ multiplex PCR, the TCRdb table keeps only in-frame clones and is missing some. V and J calls and clone size are copied from that table; D and trimming were computed from the DNA. The top ten hold more than 9% of the sample, which has roughly 210,000 clones, around four fifths seen once. The entry originates in a study of blood T cell repertoires in COVID-19. Looking at the study overall: PBMCs, B-cell-depleted T cells, or T cells were the source of the cDNA or gDNA that made up the material.

CDR1 MNHEY and CDR2 SMNVEV come from the germline V gene (reference sequence). V was trimmed by 6 bases and J by 11 bases, leaving 19 bases between them. CDR3 size: 13 residues. Seattle cases were enrolled at active infection and followed longitudinally. The sample taken for sequencing was peripheral blood. The receptor's source is a woman aged 80 or over with COVID-19, enrolled during active disease. The rearrangement uses TRBV27 and TRBJ1-1; D might be TRBD1 (6 bases). This CDR3 reads CASSQTGRGVAFF. The CDR3 DNA reads as TGTGCCAGCAGCCAGACAGGACGGGGCGTGGCTTTCTTT.